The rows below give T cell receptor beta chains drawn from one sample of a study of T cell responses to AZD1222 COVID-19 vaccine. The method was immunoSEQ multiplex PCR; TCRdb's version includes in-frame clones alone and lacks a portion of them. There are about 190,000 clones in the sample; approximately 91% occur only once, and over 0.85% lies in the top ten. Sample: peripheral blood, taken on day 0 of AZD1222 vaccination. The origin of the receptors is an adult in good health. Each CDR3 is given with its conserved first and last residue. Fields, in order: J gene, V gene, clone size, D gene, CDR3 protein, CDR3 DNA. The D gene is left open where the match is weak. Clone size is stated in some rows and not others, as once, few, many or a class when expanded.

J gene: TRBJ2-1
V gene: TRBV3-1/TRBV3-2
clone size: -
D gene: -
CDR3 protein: CASSQDLVNEQFF
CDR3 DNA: TGTGCCAGCAGCCAAGATCTAGTAAATGAGCAGTTCTTC

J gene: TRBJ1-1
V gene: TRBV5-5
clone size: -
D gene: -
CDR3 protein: CASSLWGDPNTEAFF
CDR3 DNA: TGTGCCAGCAGCTTGTGGGGGGACCCGAACACTGAAGCTTTCTTT

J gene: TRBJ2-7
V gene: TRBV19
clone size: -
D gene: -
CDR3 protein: CASSPGEAYEQYF
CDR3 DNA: TGTGCCAGTAGCCCGGGGGAGGCCTACGAGCAGTACTTC

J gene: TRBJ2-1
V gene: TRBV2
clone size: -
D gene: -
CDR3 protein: CASRSRGGYNEQFF
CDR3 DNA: TGTGCCAGCAGATCCAGGGGAGGGTACAATGAGCAGTTCTTC

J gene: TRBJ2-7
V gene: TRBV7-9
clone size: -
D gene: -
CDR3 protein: CASSLGDTLSYEQYF
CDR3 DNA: TGTGCCAGCAGCCTAGGGGACACCCTCTCCTACGAGCAGTACTTC

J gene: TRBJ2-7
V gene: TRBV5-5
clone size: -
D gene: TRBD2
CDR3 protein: CASSSWPSGTSAYEQYF
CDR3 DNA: TGTGCCAGCAGCTCGTGGCCTAGCGGGACCTCGGCCTACGAGCAGTACTTC

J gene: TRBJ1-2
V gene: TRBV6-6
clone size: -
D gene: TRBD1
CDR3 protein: CASTQQGGRYGYTF
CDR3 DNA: TGTGCCAGCACCCAACAGGGGGGCCGGTATGGCTACACCTTC

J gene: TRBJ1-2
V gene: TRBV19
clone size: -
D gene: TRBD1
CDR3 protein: CASSKRDRADYGYTF
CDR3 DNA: TGTGCCAGTAGTAAAAGGGACAGGGCGGACTATGGCTACACCTTC

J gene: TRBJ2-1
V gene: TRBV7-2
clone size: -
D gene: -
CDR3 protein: CASSAKRGGSYNEQFF
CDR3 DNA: TGTGCCAGCAGCGCCAAGAGGGGGGGGTCTTACAATGAGCAGTTCTTC

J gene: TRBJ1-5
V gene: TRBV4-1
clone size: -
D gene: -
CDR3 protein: CASSQEAYSNQPQHF
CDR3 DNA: TGCGCCAGCAGCCAAGAGGCGTATAGCAATCAGCCCCAGCATTTT

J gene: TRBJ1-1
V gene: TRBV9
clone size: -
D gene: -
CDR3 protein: CASRAGWSNTEAFF
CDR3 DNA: TGTGCCAGCCGGGCCGGGTGGTCGAACACTGAAGCTTTCTTT

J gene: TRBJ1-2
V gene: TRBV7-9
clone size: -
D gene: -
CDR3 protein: CASSLEWGGYTF
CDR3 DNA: TGTGCCAGCAGCCTCGAATGGGGAGGCTACACCTTC

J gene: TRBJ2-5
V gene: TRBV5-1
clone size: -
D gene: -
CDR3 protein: CASSLARETQYF
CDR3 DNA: TGCGCCAGCAGCTTGGCCCGGGAGACCCAGTACTTC

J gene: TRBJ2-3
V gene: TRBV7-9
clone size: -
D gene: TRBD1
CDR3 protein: CASSHTGEADTQYF
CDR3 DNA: TGTGCCAGCAGCCACACAGGGGAAGCAGATACGCAGTATTTT

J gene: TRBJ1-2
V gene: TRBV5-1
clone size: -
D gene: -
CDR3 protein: CASSLERGAEGYTF
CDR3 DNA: TGCGCCAGCAGCTTGGAACGGGGGGCCGAGGGCTACACCTTC

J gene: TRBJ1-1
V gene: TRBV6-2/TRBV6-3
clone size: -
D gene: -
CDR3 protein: CASSYSKNTEAFF
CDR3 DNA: TGTGCCAGCAGTTACTCTAAGAACACTGAAGCTTTCTTT

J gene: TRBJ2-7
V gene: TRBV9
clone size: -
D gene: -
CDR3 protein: CASSVGDTTYEQYF
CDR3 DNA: TGTGCCAGCAGCGTAGGGGACACGACCTACGAGCAGTACTTC

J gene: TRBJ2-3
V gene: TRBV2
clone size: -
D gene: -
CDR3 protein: CASSVWANTQYF
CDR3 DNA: TGTGCCAGCAGTGTCTGGGCAAATACGCAGTATTTT

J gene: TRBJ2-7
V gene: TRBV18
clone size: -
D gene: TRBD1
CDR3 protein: CASSLKFTGTGSHEQYF
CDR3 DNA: TGTGCCAGCTCACTGAAATTTACCGGGACAGGGTCCCACGAGCAGTACTTC

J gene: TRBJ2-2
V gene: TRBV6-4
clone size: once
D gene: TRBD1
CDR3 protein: CASTDRDGGELFF
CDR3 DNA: TGTGCCAGCACTGACAGGGACGGCGGGGAGCTGTTTTTT

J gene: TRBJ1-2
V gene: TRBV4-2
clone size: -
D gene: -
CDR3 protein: CASSQDSAVYGYTF
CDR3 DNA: TGTGCCAGCAGCCAAGATTCGGCAGTTTATGGCTACACCTTC

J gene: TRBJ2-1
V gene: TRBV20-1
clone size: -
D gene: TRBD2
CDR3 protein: CSASYNTTGTSDLHEQFF
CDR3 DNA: TGCAGTGCTAGTTATAACACGACCGGGACTAGCGACCTCCATGAGCAGTTCTTC

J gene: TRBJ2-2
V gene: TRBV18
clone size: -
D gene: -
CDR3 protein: CASSPKGAVGELFF
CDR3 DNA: TGTGCCAGCTCACCGAAGGGCGCGGTTGGGGAGCTGTTTTTT

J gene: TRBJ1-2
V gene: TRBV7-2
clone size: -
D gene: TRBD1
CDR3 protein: CASSADRDYGYTF
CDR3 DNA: TGTGCCAGCAGCGCAGACAGGGACTATGGCTACACCTTC

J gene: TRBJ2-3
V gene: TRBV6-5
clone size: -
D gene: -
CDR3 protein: CASRDSTDTQYF
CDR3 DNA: TGTGCCAGCAGGGACAGCACAGATACGCAGTATTTT

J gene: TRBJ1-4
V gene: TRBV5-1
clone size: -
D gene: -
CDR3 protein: CASSPYSTASTNEKLFF
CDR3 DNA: TGCGCCAGCAGCCCGTACAGCACAGCGTCAACTAATGAAAAACTGTTTTTT

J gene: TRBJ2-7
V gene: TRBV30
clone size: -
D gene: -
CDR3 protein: CAWSVKEGTSSYEQYF
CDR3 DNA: TGTGCCTGGAGTGTGAAGGAGGGTACGAGCTCCTACGAGCAGTACTTC